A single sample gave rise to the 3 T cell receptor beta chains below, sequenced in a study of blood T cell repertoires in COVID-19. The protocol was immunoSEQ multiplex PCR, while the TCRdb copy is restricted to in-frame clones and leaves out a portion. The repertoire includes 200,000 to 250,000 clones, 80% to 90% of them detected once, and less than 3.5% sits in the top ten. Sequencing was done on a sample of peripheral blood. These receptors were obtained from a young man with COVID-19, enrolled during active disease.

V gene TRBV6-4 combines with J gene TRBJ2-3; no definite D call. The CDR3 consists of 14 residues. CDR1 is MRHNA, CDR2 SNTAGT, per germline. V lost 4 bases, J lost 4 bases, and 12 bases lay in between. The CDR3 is CASSVGLVSDTQYF. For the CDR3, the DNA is TGTGCCAGCAGTGTCGGTCTAGTATCAGATACGCAGTATTTT.

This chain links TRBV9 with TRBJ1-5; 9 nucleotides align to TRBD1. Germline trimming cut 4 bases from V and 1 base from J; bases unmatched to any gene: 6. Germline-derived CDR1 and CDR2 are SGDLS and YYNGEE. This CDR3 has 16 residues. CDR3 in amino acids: CASSLGTGRSNQPQHF. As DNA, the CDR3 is TGTGCCAGCAGCCTTGGGACAGGGAGGAGCAATCAGCCCCAGCATTTT.

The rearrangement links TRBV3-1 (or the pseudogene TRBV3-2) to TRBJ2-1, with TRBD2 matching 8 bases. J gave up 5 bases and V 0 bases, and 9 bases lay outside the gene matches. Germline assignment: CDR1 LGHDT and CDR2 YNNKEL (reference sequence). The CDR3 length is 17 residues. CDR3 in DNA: TGTGCCAGCAGCCAAGATCGGATCAGCGGGGGTAACAATGAGCAGTTCTTC. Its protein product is CASSQDRISGGNNEQFF.